In its sample, the clone carrying this T cell receptor beta chain was seen many times. The antigen is not known. This sample was included in a study of CD8 T cells in ankylosing spondylitis. General observations from the study: Prior literature has documented some motif variants in synovial fluid and blood from reactive arthritis. A TCR beta motif of several highly homologous variants seemed to mark ankylosing spondylitis blood.

The TCR beta libraries were generated through quantitative 5'-RACE incorporating molecular barcodes. TCRdb recomputed calls from the 5' RACE reads with MiXCR, one row per CDR3 protein. This table holds 210,000 or so distinct CDR3 sequences, 7.5% to 9.5% found once. There are 12 residues in the CDR3. Germline assignment: CDR1 SQVTM and CDR2 ANQGSEA. Trimming cost V 6 bases and J 2 bases, with 11 bases left between them. This sequence was found in a female donor with ankylosing spondylitis or in good health (not recorded which). The sample comprised blood, either unsorted or a sorted T cell fraction (not recorded which). The chain carries TRBV29-1 and TRBJ2-7; D assignment may be TRBD1 or TRBD2 (5 bases each). Here the CDR3 reads CSVIGTAYEQYF. CDR3 coding DNA: TGCAGCGTCATAGGGACCGCCTACGAGCAGTACTTC.